This T cell receptor beta chain was obtained from a study of cytomegalovirus exposure and HLA in healthy donors. Background on the study: It was reported in a later analysis that the approximately 120 validation repertoires used the same platform as the roughly 670 first-cohort repertoires.

This clone was detected once. Its antigen is currently unknown. Some clones are missing from TCRdb's copy, which holds only in-frame ones; the method was immunoSEQ multiplex PCR. The repertoire holds 220,000 or so clones, with approximately 83% as singletons. Study-level findings and limits: Some TCR beta chains (over 150 of them) were listed as cytomegalovirus-associated. Reports described diagnosis of cytomegalovirus status by the classifier as highly specific and sensitive. Rare sequences made up most TCRs, while some public TCRs were found in many donors.

This CDR3 is built from 13 residues. Per the germline V gene, CDR1 is MNHNY and CDR2 is SVGAGI (reference sequence). The germline V and J ends were trimmed by 6 bases and 3 bases, with 9 bases remaining between them. This receptor was obtained from a woman in her twenties or thirties in good health and CMV-seropositive. The rearrangement joins TRBV6-6 to TRBJ2-1; D unclear. The sequencing input was PBMCs. This chain's CDR3 is CASSPFVYNEQFF. In nucleotides, the CDR3 is TGTGCCAGCAGCCCTTTTGTCTACAATGAGCAGTTCTTC.